One and the same sample provided the 7 T cell receptor beta chains below, sequenced in a study of tumor-infiltrating lymphocytes in primary liver carcinoma. From around 18-30 mg of unsorted bulk tissue, DNA and RNA were co-extracted together. Total RNA (around 500 ng) served as template for TCR beta cDNA synthesis primed by a constant-region primer. Employing slightly modified ARM-PCR, three nested multiplex PCR rounds were run, and these gave rise to the TCR beta libraries. Running 10 cycles apiece, the first two PCR rounds relied on TRBV1-TRBV30 forward primers together with a C-beta reverse primer. TCRdb redid the calling of the multiplex PCR reads with MiXCR, one entry per CDR3 protein. Here the sample spans about 84,000 distinct CDR3 sequences, around 70% being singletons. The sample consisted of liver tumor tissue from sampling region 1. This sample's subset: tumor region T1, superior pole. The receptors were gathered from a man aged 35 to 55 with primary liver carcinoma and hepatitis B virus infection.

This clonotype was picked up one time. Germline and junction disagree at one end, which may indicate a read error. V usage is TRBV6-5 and J usage is TRBJ2-3; the D is unclear. The CDR3 has 14 amino acids. Germline loops: CDR1 MNHEY, CDR2 SVGAGI. The CDR3 protein is CASSYVGTTNTQYF. CDR3 nucleotide sequence: TGTGCCAGCAGTTACGTCGGAACCACAAATACGCAGTATTTT.

Comment on this clonotype: The junction differs from germline at one of its ends, possibly a read error. V is TRBV6-6 and J is TRBJ1-1; D is unresolved. The CDR3 is made up of 15 amino acids. The germline gives CDR1 MNHNY, CDR2 SVGAGI (reference sequence). The chain's CDR3 is CAGMSGVVAPTEAFF. The CDR3 coding sequence is TGTGCCGGCATGTCGGGAGTAGTGGCGCCCACTGAAGCGTTCTTT.

Note on this clonotype: One end of the junction fails to match germline, which may point to a read error. This chain connects TRBV11-2 to TRBJ2-3; unclear D gene. This CDR3 region has 13 residues. The germline CDR1 and CDR2 sequences are SGHAT and FQNNGV. CDR3 coding DNA: TGTACCAGCAGCTTATATGGTCAGGATACGCAGTATTTT. Protein: CTSSLYGQDTQYF.

The rearrangement joins TRBV28 to TRBJ2-7; D is possibly TRBD2 (6 bases). Deletions cut 2 bases from V and 6 bases from J, with 17 bases between. The CDR3 sequence is 15 residues long. CDR1 is MDHEN and CDR2 is SYDVKM in the germline V gene. For the CDR3, the DNA is TGTGCCAGCAGTTTAGGGCGGGACGGTAGTCTCGAGCAGTACTTC. Amino acids: CASSLGRDGSLEQYF.

This clonotype was seen only once. This CDR3 fails to terminate in the conserved phenylalanine or tryptophan, so it likely reflects a read error. The chain is built from TRBV11-2 and TRBJ2-7, with TRBD2 identical over 9 bases. Germline-derived CDR1 and CDR2 are SGHAT and FQNNGV. V lost 5 bases, J lost 3 bases, and 8 bases stayed unmatched. The CDR3 has 15 residues. CDR3 nucleotides: TGTGCCAGCAGCGCCGCTAGCGGGATTATCTACGAGCAGTACTCC. It is translated as CASSAASGIIYEQYS.

Regarding this clonotype: This sequence may be a read error, since a much larger clone differs from it by one base. The V call is TRBV28, the J call TRBJ1-5; D is uncertain. This CDR3 is built from 13 residues. Germline CDR1 is MDHEN and CDR2 is SYDVKM. Trimming pared 10 bases from V and 9 bases from J, leaving 19 bases between. The CDR3 region has the DNA TGTGCCATCAGAGGTAAAGGAGCCCTGCCCCAGCATTTT. As protein: CAIRGKGALPQHF.

A remark on this clonotype: A much more abundant neighbour one base away suggests this may be a read error. The chain joins TRBV28 to TRBJ2-7; TRBD1 matches 9 bases. The CDR3 runs 14 residues. CDR1 MDHEN and CDR2 SYDVKM come from the germline V gene. V gave up 6 bases and J gave up 5 bases; unmatched junction bases: 8. The CDR3 loop is CASSLRDREDEQYF. The CDR3 DNA follows: TGTGCCAGCAGCCTGAGGGACAGGGAGGACGAGCAGTACTTC.